This T cell receptor beta chain was identified in a study of human T cells and chemical hapten exposure. Study-wide results and caveats: The formation of large CDR3 similarity clusters by expanded TCRs significantly exceeded that of controls.

TCRdb used MiXCR to reprocess the RACE reads, holding one entry per CDR3 protein. The repertoire holds about 290,000 distinct CDR3 sequences, with 7.5% to 9% as singletons. In the case of this clonotype: What it binds is not known.

The CDR3 has 19 residues. V was shortened by 5 bases and J by 0 bases, with 20 bases between the two germline ends. CDR1 and CDR2 from the germline V gene are SGHAT and FQNNGV. As for time point: pre-sensitization, week 0. Stated treatment: therapeutic diphenylcyclopropenone sensitization with weekly scalp DPC. Blood sampling occurred before each patch-test application. It was unfractionated whole blood from which total RNA was extracted. The receptor was isolated from a man between 18 and 35 years old with alopecia areata. Some clones in this sample may be carry-over from other donors' samples. The sequences come from whole blood, collected in connection with sensitization to the hapten diphenylcyclopropenone (DPC). The chain uses TRBV11-2 and TRBJ2-6; D not resolved. CDR3 sequence (DNA): TGTGCCAGCAGCCCCGCCGGAGCCTTCCGCTTCTCTGGGGCCAACGTCCTGACTTTC. Translated: CASSPAGAFRFSGANVLTF.